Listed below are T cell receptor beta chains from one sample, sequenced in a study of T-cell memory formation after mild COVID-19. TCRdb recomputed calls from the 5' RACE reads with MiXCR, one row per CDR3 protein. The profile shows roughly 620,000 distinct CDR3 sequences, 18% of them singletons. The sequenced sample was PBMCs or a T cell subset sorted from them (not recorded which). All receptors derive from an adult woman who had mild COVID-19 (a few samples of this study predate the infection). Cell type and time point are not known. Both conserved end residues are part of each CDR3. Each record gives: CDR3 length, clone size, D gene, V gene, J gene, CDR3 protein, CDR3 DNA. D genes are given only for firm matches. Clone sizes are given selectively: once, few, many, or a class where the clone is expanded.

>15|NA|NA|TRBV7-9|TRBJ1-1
CASSLASPMNTEAFF
TGTGCCAGCAGCTTAGCATCCCCCATGAACACTGAAGCTTTCTTT
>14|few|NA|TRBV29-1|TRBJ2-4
CSVAGEAAKNIQYF
TGCAGCGTTGCTGGGGAGGCGGCCAAAAACATTCAGTACTTC
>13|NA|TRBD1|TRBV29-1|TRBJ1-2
CSVDVGTGSGYTF
TGCAGCGTTGATGTCGGGACAGGGAGTGGCTACACCTTC
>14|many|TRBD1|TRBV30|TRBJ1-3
CAVQQGTSGNTIYF
TGTGCCGTACAACAGGGGACCTCTGGAAACACCATATATTTT
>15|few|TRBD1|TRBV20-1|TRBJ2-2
CSASWDSENTGELFF
TGCAGTGCTAGTTGGGACAGCGAGAACACCGGGGAGCTGTTTTTT
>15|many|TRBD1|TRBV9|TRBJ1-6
CASSPRQGPDSPLHF
TGTGCCAGCAGCCCCCGACAGGGGCCCGATTCACCCCTCCACTTT
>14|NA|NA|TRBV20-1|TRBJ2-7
CSAATQVGSYEQYF
TGCAGTGCAGCGACCCAGGTCGGGTCCTACGAGCAGTACTTC
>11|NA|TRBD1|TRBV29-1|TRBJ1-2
CSVGQNYGYTF
TGCAGCGTGGGACAGAACTATGGCTACACCTTC
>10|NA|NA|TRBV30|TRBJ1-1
CAWSGRRVHF
TGTGCCTGGAGTGGACGGCGAGTACACTTT
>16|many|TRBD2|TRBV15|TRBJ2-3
CATSRGSTSAADTQYF
TGTGCCACCAGCAGAGGCTCTACTAGCGCTGCAGATACGCAGTATTTT
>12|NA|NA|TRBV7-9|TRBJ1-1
CASSPALTEAFF
TGTGCCAGCAGCCCCGCTCTGACTGAAGCTTTCTTT
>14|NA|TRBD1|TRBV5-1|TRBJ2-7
CASSFRTGVHEQYF
TGCGCCAGCAGCTTCCGGACAGGGGTGCACGAGCAGTACTTC
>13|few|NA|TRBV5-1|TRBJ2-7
CASSPLTGYEQYF
TGCGCCAGCAGCCCCCTTACAGGGTACGAGCAGTACTTC
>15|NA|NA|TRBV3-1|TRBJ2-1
CASTPQPKSYNEQFF
TGTGCCAGCACCCCCCAGCCCAAGTCCTACAATGAGCAGTTCTTC
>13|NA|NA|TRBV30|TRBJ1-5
CAWSLQGIQPQHF
TGTGCCTGGAGTTTACAGGGTATTCAGCCCCAGCATTTT
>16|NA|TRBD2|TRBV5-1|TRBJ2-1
CASSLLAGRSYNEQFF
TGCGCCAGCAGCTTACTAGCGGGCCGCTCCTACAATGAGCAGTTCTTC
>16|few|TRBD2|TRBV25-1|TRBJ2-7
CASSGLTGLAVYEQYF
TGTGCCAGCAGTGGTTTAACGGGACTAGCGGTATACGAGCAGTACTTC
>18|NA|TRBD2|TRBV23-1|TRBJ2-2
CASSQSSPGLAVTGELFF
TGCGCCAGCAGTCAATCATCACCGGGACTAGCAGTAACCGGGGAGCTGTTTTTT
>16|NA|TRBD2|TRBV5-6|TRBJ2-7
CASTGLAGAYSNEQYF
TGTGCCAGCACGGGACTAGCGGGAGCCTATTCGAACGAGCAGTACTTC
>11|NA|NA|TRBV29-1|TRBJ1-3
CSIYSGNTIYF
TGCAGCATTTACTCTGGAAACACCATATATTTT
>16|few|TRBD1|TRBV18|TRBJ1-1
CASSPRQGDMNTEAFF
TGTGCCAGCTCACCTAGACAGGGGGACATGAACACTGAAGCTTTCTTT
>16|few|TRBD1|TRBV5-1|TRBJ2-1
CASSATGTGLNNEQFF
TGCGCCAGCAGCGCGACCGGGACAGGATTAAACAATGAGCAGTTCTTC